One sample yielded the 28 T cell receptor beta chains listed below, sequenced in a study of shared clonotypes between healthy human individuals. Assay used: immunoSEQ multiplex PCR; TCRdb lists only in-frame clones, some missing. In the table there are some 1,400,000 clones, 96% of which are singletons. The sample consisted of naive CD4+ T cells sorted from blood. Subset specified: CD45RA+ positively selected. These receptor sequences come from a young man in good health.

The V and J genes are TRBV13 and TRBJ2-2; 8 nucleotides line up with TRBD2. Germline CDR1 and CDR2: PRHDT and FYEKMQ (reference sequence). The junction had 6 bases not matched to a gene; V was cut back by 2 bases and J by 1 base. This CDR3 spans 17 amino acids. In DNA form, the CDR3 reads TGTGCCAGCAGCTTACCGGGCCTAGCGGGGAACACCGGGGAGCTGTTTTTT. This codes for CASSLPGLAGNTGELFF.

This clone was seen only a few times. The sample contains more than one DNA sequence encoding this CDR3. V usage is TRBV28 and J usage is TRBJ2-7; D is ambiguous. CDR3 length equals 11 residues. Trimming left V 6 bases short and J 0 bases short, with 3 bases between. Per the germline V gene, CDR1 is MDHEN and CDR2 is SYDVKM. The CDR3: CASRSSYEQYF. CDR3 in DNA: TGTGCCAGCAGGAGCTCCTACGAGCAGTACTTC.

V gene TRBV6-6 combines with J gene TRBJ2-7; TRBD1 agrees at 7 bases. The CDR3 contains 12 residues. With V trimmed by 10 bases and J by 3 bases, 6 bases remained unmatched. Germline lookup yields CDR1 MNHNY and CDR2 SVGAGI (reference sequence). The CDR3 loop reads CATRDSDYEQYF. CDR3 nucleotide sequence: TGTGCCACCCGGGACAGTGACTACGAGCAGTACTTC.

This sequence joins TRBV14 and TRBJ2-2; the match to TRBD2 covers 7 bases. The germline V gene has CDR1 SGHDN and CDR2 FVKESK. The CDR3 runs to 16 residues. V lost 3 bases to trimming and J lost 6 bases; unmatched junction nucleotides: 10. The CDR3 sequence is CASSHGTTSRAGELFF. CDR3 bases: TGTGCCAGCAGCCACGGGACTACCTCGAGGGCCGGGGAGCTGTTTTTT.

V is TRBV7-9 and J is TRBJ2-3; 9 bases map to TRBD2. There are 17 residues in the CDR3. Germline CDR1 and CDR2: SEHNR and FQNEAQ (reference sequence). V lost 5 bases and J lost 2; bases outside the gene matches: 11. The CDR3 reads CASSLGAGGLPTDTQYF. The CDR3, as DNA: TGTGCCAGCAGCCTCGGGGCGGGAGGGCTCCCCACAGATACGCAGTATTTT.

The rearrangement uses TRBV11-3 and TRBJ2-5; a possible D gene is TRBD1 (5 bases). Trimming removed 4 bases from V and 2 bases from J, with 17 bases in between. Germline V gene sequence: CDR1 SGHNT, CDR2 YENEEA. This CDR3 contains 16 residues. The CDR3 DNA reads as TGTGCCAGCAGCTCAGGGCGCAGCGCCCTTCAAGAGACCCAGTACTTC. Protein: CASSSGRSALQETQYF. Supplemented by reference TRBV11-3 and TRBJ2-5, the full variable domain reads EAGVVQSPRYKIIEKKQPVAFWCNPISGHNTLYWYLQNLGQGPELLIRYENEEAVDDSQLPKDRFSAERLKGVDSTLKIQPAELGDSAVYLCASSSGRSALQETQYFGPGTRLLVL.

This chain connects TRBV9 to TRBJ2-2; the match to TRBD2 covers 12 bases. The CDR3 loop spans 17 amino acids. The junction had 8 bases not matched to a gene; V was cut back by 1 base and J by 7 bases. Germline CDR1 SGDLS, CDR2 YYNGEE. DNA of the CDR3: TGTGCCAGCAGCGTATCTTCTAGCGGGAGGGTTGGCGGGGAGCTGTTTTTT. Protein product: CASSVSSSGRVGGELFF.

This chain's CDR3 is CSVQAGGVELNEQFF. In nucleotides, the CDR3 is TGCAGCGTACAGGCGGGAGGAGTAGAGCTCAATGAGCAGTTCTTC. The chain joins TRBV29-1 to TRBJ2-1; 8 bases align to TRBD2. The CDR3 has 15 residues. J lost 6 bases, V lost 6 bases, and 13 bases had no gene match. Germline CDR1 and CDR2: SQVTM and ANQGSEA.

The chain employs TRBV11-2 and TRBJ1-5; no firm D call. This CDR3 has 13 residues. Germline assignment: CDR1 SGHAT and CDR2 FQNNGV. V was shortened by 5 bases and J by 3 bases, with 8 bases between the two germline ends. The CDR3 here is CASSASNNQPQHF. The CDR3 DNA reads as TGTGCCAGCAGCGCTAGTAACAATCAGCCCCAGCATTTT. Full variable domain (missing parts from reference TRBV11-2 and TRBJ1-5): EAGVAQSPRYKIIEKRQSVAFWCNPISGHATLYWYQQILGQGPKLLIQFQNNGVVDDSQLPKDRFSAERLKGVDSTLKIQPAKLEDSAVYLCASSASNNQPQHFGDGTRLSIL.

This chain connects TRBV7-2 to TRBJ2-1, with 12 bases identical to TRBD2. This CDR3 has 16 residues. With V trimmed by 5 bases and J by 9 bases, 11 bases remained unmatched. The germline CDR1 and CDR2 sequences are SGHTA and FQGNSA. Here the CDR3 reads CASSPRPSGRAGEQFF. The CDR3 DNA follows: TGTGCCAGCAGCCCGAGGCCTAGCGGGAGGGCTGGTGAGCAGTTCTTC.

V gene TRBV29-1 combines with J gene TRBJ2-7, with D possibly being TRBD1 (5 bases). Trimming removed 4 bases from V and 5 bases from J, with 12 bases in between. Germline loops: CDR1 SQVTM, CDR2 ANQGSEA. CDR3 length equals 12 residues. The CDR3 DNA is TGCAGCGTTGCTTCGCTAGGGGACGAGCAGTACTTC. Amino acid sequence: CSVASLGDEQYF.

V gene TRBV27 combines with J gene TRBJ2-1, with a weak D call TRBD2 (5 bases). Germline CDR1 MNHEY, CDR2 SMNVEV (reference sequence). The V and J ends lost 3 bases and 6 bases respectively, with 15 bases between them. The CDR3 loop spans 15 amino acids. The CDR3 protein is CASSFGVFAGNEQFF. The CDR3 bases are TGTGCCAGCAGTTTTGGGGTTTTCGCGGGCAATGAGCAGTTCTTC.

The chain combines TRBV28 with TRBJ2-7; tentatively, D is TRBD2 (5 bases). Germline values: CDR1 MDHEN, CDR2 SYDVKM. This CDR3 is 13 amino acids long. Trimming cost V 4 bases and J 3 bases, with 10 bases left between them. CDR3 in amino acids: CASSYTRDYEQYF. The CDR3 DNA reads as TGTGCCAGCAGTTATACACGGGACTACGAGCAGTACTTC.

This clone has just a few counts. This sequence joins TRBV5-1 and TRBJ2-3; 8 bases match TRBD1. The germline CDR1 and CDR2 sequences are SGHRS and YFSETQ. The CDR3 sequence is 14 residues long. V shed 5 bases, J shed 6 bases, and the junction held 8 bases outside the gene matches. In DNA form, the CDR3 reads TGCGCCAGCAGACCGACAGGGGTGACGGATACGCAGTATTTT. Translated, it gives CASRPTGVTDTQYF.

The chain employs TRBV4-3 and TRBJ2-7; 10 bases are shared with TRBD2. With 0 bases clipped from V and 2 bases from J, the junction kept 10 bases outside the gene matches. CDR1 LGHNA and CDR2 YSLEER come from the germline V gene. This CDR3 comprises 18 residues. In nucleotides, the CDR3 is TGCGCCAGCAGCCAAGAAACCCTAGCGGGAGCCAGCCCCTACGAGCAGTACTTC. Protein: CASSQETLAGASPYEQYF.

The chain links TRBV27 to TRBJ1-5, with 12 bases lining up with TRBD1. CDR1 and CDR2 (germline): MNHEY, SMNVEV (reference sequence). The junction had 10 bases not matched to a gene; V was cut back by 10 bases and J by 6 bases. The CDR3 is 15 residues long. CDR3 nucleotides: TGTGCCAATCCCCCCGGGACAGGGGGCCTTCAGCCCCAGCATTTT. The encoded protein is CANPPGTGGLQPQHF.

The chain carries TRBV19 and TRBJ1-1; D gene uncertain. The CDR3 is 15 amino acids. Trimming took 1 base from V and 0 from J, leaving 9 bases between them. Per the germline V gene, CDR1 is LNHDA and CDR2 is SQIVND (reference sequence). The CDR3 loop reads CASSIGVALNTEAFF. The CDR3, as DNA: TGTGCCAGTAGTATAGGAGTAGCTCTGAACACTGAAGCTTTCTTT.

The genes are TRBV7-9 and TRBJ2-1; 8 bases fit TRBD1. The CDR3 consists of 16 residues. V was clipped by 1 base and J by 1 base; unmatched bases: 3. Germline V CDR1 and CDR2: SEHNR, FQNEAQ (reference sequence). The CDR3 spells CASSLDGQGSYNEQFF. CDR3 in DNA: TGTGCCAGCAGCTTAGACGGACAGGGATCCTACAATGAGCAGTTCTTC.

The gene calls are TRBV5-1 and TRBJ1-2; D is unresolved. The CDR3 covers 14 residues. Deletions cut 3 bases from V and 3 bases from J, with 12 bases between. The germline CDR1 and CDR2 sequences are SGHRS and YFSETQ. CDR3 bases: TGCGCCAGCAGCTACAGTGGTATGGACTATGGCTACACCTTC. Translating gives CASSYSGMDYGYTF.

The V call is TRBV27, the J call TRBJ2-3; the D gene is possibly TRBD2 (5 bases). The CDR3 spans 15 residues. The germline gives CDR1 MNHEY, CDR2 SMNVEV (reference sequence). V shed 5 bases and J shed 0 bases, with 12 bases lying between them. This chain's CDR3 is CASSPIATSTDTQYF. CDR3 DNA sequence: TGTGCCAGCAGTCCCATAGCGACGAGCACAGATACGCAGTATTTT.

The chain is built from TRBV5-4 and TRBJ2-2; TRBD2 agrees at 11 bases. V gave up 4 bases and J gave up 4 bases; unmatched junction bases: 6. The CDR3 totals 16 residues. Per the germline V gene, CDR1 is SGHNT and CDR2 is YYREEE (reference sequence). The CDR3 is CASSRGTSGSTGELFF. In nucleotides, the CDR3 is TGTGCCAGCAGCCGGGGAACTAGCGGGAGCACCGGGGAGCTGTTTTTT.

J is TRBJ2-3 and V is TRBV25-1, with no clear D. The CDR3 runs 13 residues. V was pared by 7 bases and J by 2 bases, with 10 bases between. Germline values: CDR1 MGHDK, CDR2 SYGVNS. The CDR3 DNA reads TGTGCCAGCATTCCCCAAACCACAGATACGCAGTATTTT. Translating it yields CASIPQTTDTQYF. Based on the CDR3 plus reference TRBV25-1 and TRBJ2-3, the full variable domain is EADIYQTPRYLVIGTGKKITLECSQTMGHDKMYWYQQDPGMELHLIHYSYGVNSTEKGDLSSESTVSRIRTEHFPLTLESARPSHTSQYLCASIPQTTDTQYFGPGTRLTVL.

V and J are TRBV7-9 and TRBJ2-7; 12 bases agree with TRBD2. The CDR3 spans 16 residues. The V and J ends lost 2 bases and 3 bases, in that order; junction bases with no gene match: 5. Germline CDR1 reads SEHNR; CDR2 reads FQNEAQ (reference sequence). The CDR3 loop is CASSLLAGGGGYEQYF. The CDR3, as DNA: TGTGCCAGCAGCTTACTAGCGGGAGGGGGAGGCTACGAGCAGTACTTC.

The chain has TRBV27 and TRBJ2-6; D perhaps matches TRBD2 (5 bases). Per germline, CDR1 MNHEY and CDR2 SMNVEV (reference sequence). This CDR3 comprises 18 residues. Deletions cut 1 base from V and 0 bases from J, with 13 bases between. CDR3 region: CASSLFPPDSSGANVLTF. The CDR3 DNA follows: TGTGCCAGCAGTTTATTTCCCCCGGACTCCTCTGGGGCCAACGTCCTGACTTTC.

The chain links TRBV10-1 to TRBJ2-5; possibly TRBD2 for D (5 bases). Looked up from germline, CDR1 is WNHNN and CDR2 is SYGVQD (reference sequence). CDR3 length: 14 residues. V was cut by 2 bases and J by 5 bases, with 12 bases left in between. The CDR3 DNA is TGCGCCAGCAGTGAGATCGGGAAGATGGAGACCCAGTACTTC. Amino acid sequence: CASSEIGKMETQYF.

The chain couples TRBV5-4 to TRBJ2-5; possibly TRBD1 for D (5 bases). The CDR3 length is 15 residues. The V and J ends lost 3 bases and 5 bases respectively, with 17 bases between them. Per germline, CDR1 SGHNT and CDR2 YYREEE (reference sequence). CDR3 sequence: CASSSRSGIWETQYF. The CDR3 bases are TGTGCCAGCAGCTCACGCTCAGGGATTTGGGAGACCCAGTACTTC.

V gene TRBV7-2 combines with J gene TRBJ1-5; 7 bases agree with TRBD1. V gave up 4 bases and J gave up 0 bases; unmatched junction bases: 12. The CDR3 spans 18 residues. Germline lookup yields CDR1 SGHTA and CDR2 FQGNSA. DNA for the CDR3: TGTGCCAGCAGCTACAAGGATCCACAGGGGCGTAGCAATCAGCCCCAGCATTTT. This gives the protein CASSYKDPQGRSNQPQHF. Full variable domain (remainder filled in from reference TRBV7-2 and TRBJ1-5): GAGVSQSPSNKVTEKGKDVELRCDPISGHTALYWYRQSLGQGLEFLIYFQGNSAPDKSGLPSDRFSAERTGGSVSTLTIQRTQQEDSAVYLCASSYKDPQGRSNQPQHFGDGTRLSIL.

The chain recombines TRBV5-1 with TRBJ2-7, with D possibly being TRBD1 (6 bases). Trimming left V 0 bases short and J 6 bases short, with 13 bases between. CDR1 is SGHRS, CDR2 YFSETQ, per germline. The length of the CDR3 is 14 residues. CDR3 loop: CASSLVQGGGEQYF. CDR3 DNA sequence: TGCGCCAGCAGCTTGGTACAGGGTGGAGGCGAGCAGTACTTC.